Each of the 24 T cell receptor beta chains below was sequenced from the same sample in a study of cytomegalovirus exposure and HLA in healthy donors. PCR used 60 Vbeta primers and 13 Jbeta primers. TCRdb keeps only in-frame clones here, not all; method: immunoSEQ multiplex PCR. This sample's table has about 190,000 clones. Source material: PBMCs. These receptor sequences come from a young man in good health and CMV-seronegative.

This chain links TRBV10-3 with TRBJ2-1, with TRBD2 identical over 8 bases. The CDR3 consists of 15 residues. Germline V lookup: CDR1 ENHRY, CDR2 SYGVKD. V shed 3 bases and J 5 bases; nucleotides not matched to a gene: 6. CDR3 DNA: TGTGCCATCAGTGATGCACTAGCGGCTAACAATGAGCAGTTCTTC. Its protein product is CAISDALAANNEQFF.

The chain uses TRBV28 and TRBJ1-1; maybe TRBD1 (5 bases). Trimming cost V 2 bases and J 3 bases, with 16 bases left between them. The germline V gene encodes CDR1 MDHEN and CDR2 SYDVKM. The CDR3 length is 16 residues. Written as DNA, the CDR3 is TGTGCCAGCAGTTTAGGCGGGGCGACCGGGGACACTGAAGCTTTCTTT. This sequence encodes CASSLGGATGDTEAFF.

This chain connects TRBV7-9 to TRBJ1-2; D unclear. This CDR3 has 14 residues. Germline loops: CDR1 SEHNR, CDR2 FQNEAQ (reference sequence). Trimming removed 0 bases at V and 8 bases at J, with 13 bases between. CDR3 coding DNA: TGTGCCAGCAGCTTAGCGAGCACCACGGGAGGCTACACCTTC. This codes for CASSLASTTGGYTF.

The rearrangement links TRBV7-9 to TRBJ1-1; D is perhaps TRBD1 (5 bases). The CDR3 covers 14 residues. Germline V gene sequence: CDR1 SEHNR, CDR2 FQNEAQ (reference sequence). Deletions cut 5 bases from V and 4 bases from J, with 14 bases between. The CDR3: CASSPPLRGTEAFF. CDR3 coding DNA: TGTGCCAGCAGCCCACCCCTTAGGGGCACTGAAGCTTTCTTT.

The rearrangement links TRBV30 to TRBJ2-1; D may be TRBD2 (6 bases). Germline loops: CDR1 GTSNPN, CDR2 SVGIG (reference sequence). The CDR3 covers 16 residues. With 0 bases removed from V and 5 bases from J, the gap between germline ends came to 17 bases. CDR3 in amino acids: CAWSVISWRDDNEQFF. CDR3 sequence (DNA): TGTGCCTGGAGTGTAATCTCTTGGCGGGATGACAATGAGCAGTTCTTC.

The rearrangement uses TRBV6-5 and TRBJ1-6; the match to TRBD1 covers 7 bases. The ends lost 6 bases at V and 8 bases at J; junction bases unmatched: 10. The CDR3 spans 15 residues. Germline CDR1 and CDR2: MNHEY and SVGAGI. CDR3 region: CASRGLTGAYSPLHF. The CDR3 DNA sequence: TGTGCCAGCAGGGGGCTCACAGGGGCATATTCACCCCTCCACTTT.

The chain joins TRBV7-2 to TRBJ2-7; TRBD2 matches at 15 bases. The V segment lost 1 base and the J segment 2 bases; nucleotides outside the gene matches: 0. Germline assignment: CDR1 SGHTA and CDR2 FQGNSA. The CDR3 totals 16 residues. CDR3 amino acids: CASSLGTSGGAYEQYF. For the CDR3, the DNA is TGTGCCAGCAGCTTAGGGACTAGCGGGGGGGCCTACGAGCAGTACTTC.

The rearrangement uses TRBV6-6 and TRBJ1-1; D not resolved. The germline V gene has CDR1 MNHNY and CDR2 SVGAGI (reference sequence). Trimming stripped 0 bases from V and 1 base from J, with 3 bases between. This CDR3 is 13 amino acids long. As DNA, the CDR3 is TGTGCCAGCAGTTACTCCAGGAACACTGAAGCTTTCTTT. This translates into CASSYSRNTEAFF.

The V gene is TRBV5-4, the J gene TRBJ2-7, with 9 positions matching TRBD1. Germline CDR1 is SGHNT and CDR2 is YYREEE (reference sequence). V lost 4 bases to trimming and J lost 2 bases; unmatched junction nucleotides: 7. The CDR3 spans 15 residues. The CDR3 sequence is CASSVGQGVPYEQYF. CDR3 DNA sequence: TGTGCCAGCAGCGTGGGACAGGGCGTCCCCTACGAGCAGTACTTC.

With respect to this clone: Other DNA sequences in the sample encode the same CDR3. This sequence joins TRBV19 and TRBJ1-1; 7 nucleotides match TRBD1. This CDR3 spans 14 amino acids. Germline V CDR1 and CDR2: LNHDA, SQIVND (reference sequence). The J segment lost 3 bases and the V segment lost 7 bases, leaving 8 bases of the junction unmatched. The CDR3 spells CASILGTAYTEAFF. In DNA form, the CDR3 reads TGTGCCAGTATTTTGGGGACAGCTTACACTGAAGCTTTCTTT.

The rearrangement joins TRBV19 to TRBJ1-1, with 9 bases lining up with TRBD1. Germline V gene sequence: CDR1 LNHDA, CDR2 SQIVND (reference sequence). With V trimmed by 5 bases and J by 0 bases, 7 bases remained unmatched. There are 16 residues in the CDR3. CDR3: CASSYRGPEMNTEAFF. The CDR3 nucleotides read TGTGCCAGTAGTTACAGGGGGCCCGAGATGAACACTGAAGCTTTCTTT.

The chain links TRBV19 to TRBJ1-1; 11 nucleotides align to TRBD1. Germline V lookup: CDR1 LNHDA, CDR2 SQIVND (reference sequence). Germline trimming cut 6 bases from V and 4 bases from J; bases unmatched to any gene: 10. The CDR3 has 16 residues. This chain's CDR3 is CASRGGTGGSATEAFF. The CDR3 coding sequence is TGTGCCAGTAGAGGGGGGACAGGGGGTTCGGCCACTGAAGCTTTCTTT.

For the CDR3, the DNA is TGTGCCAGCAGTTGGACTAGCGGGAGGAGCACCGGGGAGCTGTTTTTT. Translating gives CASSWTSGRSTGELFF. This chain links TRBV27 with TRBJ2-2; the match to TRBD2 covers 14 bases. This CDR3 comprises 16 residues. V lost 4 bases to trimming and J lost 4 bases; unmatched junction nucleotides: 2. Germline CDR1 and CDR2: MNHEY and SMNVEV (reference sequence).

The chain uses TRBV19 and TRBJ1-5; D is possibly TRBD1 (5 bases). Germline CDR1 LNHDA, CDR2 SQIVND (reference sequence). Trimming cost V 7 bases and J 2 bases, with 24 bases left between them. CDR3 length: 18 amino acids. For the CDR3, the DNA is TGTGCCAGTACCCACCAAGGGGCAACAAGGGCTGGCAATCAGCCCCAGCATTTT. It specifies CASTHQGATRAGNQPQHF.

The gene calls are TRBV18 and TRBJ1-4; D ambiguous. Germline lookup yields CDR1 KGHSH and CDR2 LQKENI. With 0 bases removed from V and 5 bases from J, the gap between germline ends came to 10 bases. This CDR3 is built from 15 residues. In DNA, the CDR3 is TGTGCCAGCTCACCACCGGCGGCAGAGAATGAAAAACTGTTTTTT. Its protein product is CASSPPAAENEKLFF. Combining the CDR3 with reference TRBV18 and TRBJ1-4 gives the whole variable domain NAGVMQNPRHLVRRRGQEARLRCSPMKGHSHVYWYRQLPEEGLKFMVYLQKENIIDESGMPKERFSAEFPKEGPSILRIQQVVRGDSAAYFCASSPPAAENEKLFFGSGTQLSVL.

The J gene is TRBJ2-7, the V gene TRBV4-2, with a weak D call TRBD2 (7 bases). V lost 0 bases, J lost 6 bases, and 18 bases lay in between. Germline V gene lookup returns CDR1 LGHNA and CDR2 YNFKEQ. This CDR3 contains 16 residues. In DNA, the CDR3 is TGTGCCAGCAGCCAAGATAAGGGGGGAGGGCCTTTCGAGCAGTACTTC. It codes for CASSQDKGGGPFEQYF.

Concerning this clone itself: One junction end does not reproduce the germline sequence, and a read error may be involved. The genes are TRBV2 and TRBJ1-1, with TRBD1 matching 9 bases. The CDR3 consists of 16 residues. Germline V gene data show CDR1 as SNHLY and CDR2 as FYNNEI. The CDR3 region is CASSEGTGDLLTGAFF. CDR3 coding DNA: TGTGCCAGCAGTGAAGGGACAGGGGACCTGCTAACTGGAGCTTTCTTT.

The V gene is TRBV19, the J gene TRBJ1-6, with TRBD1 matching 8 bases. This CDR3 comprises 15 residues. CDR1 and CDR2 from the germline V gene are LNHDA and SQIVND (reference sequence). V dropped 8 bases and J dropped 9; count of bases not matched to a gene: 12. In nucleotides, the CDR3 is TGTGCCAGTGGAACTCAGGGGGCGACGGGTTCACCCCTCCACTTT. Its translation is CASGTQGATGSPLHF.

CDR3 sequence (DNA): TGTGCCAGTAGTATTCAAGGGGCCCCCGGGGAGCTGTTTTTT. Protein product: CASSIQGAPGELFF. The chain is built from TRBV19 and TRBJ2-2; possibly TRBD1 for D (5 bases). The CDR3 sequence is 14 residues long. Per the germline V gene, CDR1 is LNHDA and CDR2 is SQIVND (reference sequence). Trimming left V 3 bases short and J 6 bases short, with 11 bases between.

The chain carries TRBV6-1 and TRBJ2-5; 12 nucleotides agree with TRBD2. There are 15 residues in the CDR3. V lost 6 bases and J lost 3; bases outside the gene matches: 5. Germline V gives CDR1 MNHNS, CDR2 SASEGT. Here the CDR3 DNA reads TGTGCCAGCAGGTTACTAGCGGGAGGAAAAGAGACCCAGTACTTC. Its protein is CASRLLAGGKETQYF.

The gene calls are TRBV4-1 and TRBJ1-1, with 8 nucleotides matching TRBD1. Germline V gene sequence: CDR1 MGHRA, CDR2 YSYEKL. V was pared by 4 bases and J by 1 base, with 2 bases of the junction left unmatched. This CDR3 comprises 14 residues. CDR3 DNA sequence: TGCGCCAGCAGCCTCGGGACAGGGAACACTGAAGCTTTCTTT. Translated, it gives CASSLGTGNTEAFF.

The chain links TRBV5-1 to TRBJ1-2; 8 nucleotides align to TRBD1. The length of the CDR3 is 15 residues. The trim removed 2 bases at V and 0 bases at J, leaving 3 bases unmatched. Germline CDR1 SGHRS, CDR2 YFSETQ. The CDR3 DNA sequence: TGCGCCAGCAGCTTTGGACAGGGAGCTAACTATGGCTACACCTTC. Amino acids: CASSFGQGANYGYTF.

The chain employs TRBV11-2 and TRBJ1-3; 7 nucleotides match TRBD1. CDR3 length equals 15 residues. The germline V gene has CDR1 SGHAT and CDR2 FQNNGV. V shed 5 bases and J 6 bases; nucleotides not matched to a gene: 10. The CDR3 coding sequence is TGTGCCAGCAGCCACACAACAGGGGCGGTAAACACCATATATTTT. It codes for CASSHTTGAVNTIYF.

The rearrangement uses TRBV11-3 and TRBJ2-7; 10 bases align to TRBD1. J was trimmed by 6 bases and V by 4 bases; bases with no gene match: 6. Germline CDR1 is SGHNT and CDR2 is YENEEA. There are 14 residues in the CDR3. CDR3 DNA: TGTGCCAGCAGCTCCGGGACAGGGGTCTCCGAGCAGTACTTC. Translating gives CASSSGTGVSEQYF.